A single sample gave rise to the 29 T cell receptor beta chains below, sequenced in a study of shared clonotypes between healthy human individuals. Naive CD8 isolation took CD45RO-negative cells positively selected for CCR7 and excluded terminally differentiated effector memory CD45RA+ cells. Measured with immunoSEQ multiplex PCR; TCRdb has only the in-frame clones, and not every one. The sample contains 2 million to 2.5 million clones, more than 85% of which appear only once. Sample: naive CD8+ T cells from PBMCs. The receptor set was obtained from a man younger than 30 in good health. Some clones in this sample may be carry-over from other donors' samples.

Remarks on this clone: Other DNA sequences in this sample translate to the same CDR3. The genes are TRBV20-1 and TRBJ2-1; D remains unclear. Trimming cost V 1 base and J 7 bases, with 5 bases left between them. CDR1 DFQATT and CDR2 SNEGSKA come from the germline V gene (reference sequence). This CDR3 region has 11 residues. CDR3 bases: TGCAGTGCTAGAGTTCTAAATGAGCAGTTCTTC. Its translation: CSARVLNEQFF.

This clone was seen only a few times. The chain couples TRBV21-1 to TRBJ1-2. TRBV21-1 is given as a pseudogene. The CDR3 is 11 residues long. The CDR3 DNA follows: TGTGCCAGCAGCCCCCCCGGGGGCTACACCTTC. This codes for CASSPPGGYTF.

The rearrangement uses TRBV7-9 and TRBJ2-1; weak D call: TRBD2 (7 bases). The germline V and J ends were trimmed by 3 bases and 8 bases, with 23 bases remaining between them. The germline V gene encodes CDR1 SEHNR and CDR2 FQNEAQ (reference sequence). This CDR3 is built from 17 residues. The CDR3 DNA sequence: TGTGCCAGCAGCTTGGGGAGGGGGAGGGCCACTGAGGATGAGCAGTTCTTC. Protein product: CASSLGRGRATEDEQFF.

V usage is TRBV19 and J usage is TRBJ1-2; weak D call: TRBD1 (5 bases). Germline V gene lookup returns CDR1 LNHDA and CDR2 SQIVND (reference sequence). The germline V and J ends were trimmed by 1 base and 3 bases, with 9 bases remaining between them. The CDR3 has 14 amino acids. The CDR3 coding sequence is TGTGCCAGTAGTATAGGGGGCGCGGACTATGGCTACACCTTC. It translates to CASSIGGADYGYTF.

The chain has TRBV28 and TRBJ2-7, with 8 bases that match TRBD1. CDR1 and CDR2 (germline): MDHEN, SYDVKM. CDR3 size: 16 residues. J lost 1 base, V lost 2 bases, and 7 bases had no gene match. The CDR3 bases are TGTGCCAGCAGTTTAAGCCTCGGACAGGGTTCCTACGAGCAGTACTTC. Residues: CASSLSLGQGSYEQYF.

The chain is built from TRBV6-5 and TRBJ2-1, with 9 bases matching TRBD2. Germline V CDR1 and CDR2: MNHEY, SVGAGI. This CDR3 is 14 amino acids long. With 3 bases clipped from V and 13 bases from J, the junction kept 10 bases outside the gene matches. This CDR3 is CASSYGNSGREQFF. CDR3 coding DNA: TGTGCCAGCAGTTATGGAAATAGCGGGAGAGAACAGTTCTTC.

This clone appeared a few times. This chain connects TRBV19 to TRBJ1-1; 7 bases are shared with TRBD1. The CDR3 contains 15 residues. Trimming cost V 4 bases and J 0 bases; bases outside gene matches: 5. Looked up from germline, CDR1 is LNHDA and CDR2 is SQIVND (reference sequence). The CDR3 region has the DNA TGTGCCAGTAGTACCGAGACAGGGATGAACACTGAAGCTTTCTTT. Its translation: CASSTETGMNTEAFF.

Remarks on this clone: The junction departs from germline at one end; a sequencing error may be responsible. Other DNA sequences in this specimen translate into the identical CDR3. This rearrangement joins TRBV2 to TRBJ2-7; D uncertain. The CDR3 contains 8 residues. Germline V gene sequence: CDR1 SNHLY, CDR2 FYNNEI. The CDR3 spells CASNEQYF. The CDR3 DNA reads TGTGCCTCCAACGAGCAGTACTTC.

The V and J genes are TRBV10-3 and TRBJ1-2; no reliable D call. The CDR3 loop spans 15 amino acids. Germline-derived CDR1 and CDR2 are ENHRY and SYGVKD. The ends were cut back, 6 bases at V and 3 bases at J, with 17 bases in the middle. The CDR3 DNA follows: TGTGCCATCAGGGTTTCGGACGGGAGGGACTATGGCTACACCTTC. The encoded protein is CAIRVSDGRDYGYTF.

The chain uses TRBV6-1 and TRBJ1-2; D uncertain. The CDR3 totals 12 residues. Germline-derived CDR1 and CDR2 are MNHNS and SASEGT. V was cut by 3 bases and J by 5 bases, with 7 bases left in between. CDR3: CASSDAEYGYTF. The CDR3 DNA sequence: TGTGCCAGCAGTGATGCGGAATATGGCTACACCTTC.

The chain uses TRBV21-1 and TRBJ2-2. TRBV21-1 is a known pseudogene. The CDR3 runs 17 residues. As DNA, the CDR3 is TGTGCCAGCAGCAGCTACGGGGAACAGGCGAGGACCGGGGAGCTGTTTTTT. Amino acids: CASSSYGEQARTGELFF.

This chain uses TRBV30 with TRBJ1-1, with D unresolved. The CDR3 spans 10 residues. Germline V gene sequence: CDR1 GTSNPN, CDR2 SVGIG (reference sequence). V shed 5 bases and J shed 3 bases, with 4 bases lying between them. This CDR3 reads CAWFYTEAFF. The CDR3 region has the DNA TGTGCCTGGTTCTACACTGAAGCTTTCTTT.

CDR3 amino acids: CASSPRISRYGYTF. CDR3 DNA sequence: TGTGCCAGCAGTCCCCGAATTTCCCGCTATGGCTACACCTTC. The chain joins TRBV28 to TRBJ1-2; D remains ambiguous. Germline CDR1 MDHEN, CDR2 SYDVKM. V was clipped by 5 bases and J by 4 bases, with 14 bases between them. The CDR3 covers 14 residues.

In this sample, this clone turned up a few times. Within the sample, other DNA sequences also encode this same CDR3. This sequence joins TRBV30 and TRBJ1-1; D call uncertain. Trimming stripped 0 bases from V and 7 bases from J, with 6 bases between. This CDR3 has 11 amino acids. From germline, CDR1 is GTSNPN and CDR2 SVGIG (reference sequence). The CDR3 nucleotides read TGTGCCTGGAGTGTGGGAGGTGAAGCTTTCTTT. Protein sequence: CAWSVGGEAFF.

To note about this clone: The same CDR3 also results from other DNA sequences found in this sample. The chain links TRBV7-3 to TRBJ2-5, with a possible D match to TRBD2 (5 bases). This CDR3 contains 14 residues. Germline CDR1 is SGHTA and CDR2 is FQGTGA. Trimming cost V 0 bases and J 4 bases, with 9 bases left between them. The CDR3 reads CASSLTGSGETQYF. The CDR3 region has the DNA TGTGCCAGCAGCTTAACAGGGAGCGGAGAGACCCAGTACTTC.

The chain has TRBV27 and TRBJ1-2; D perhaps matches TRBD1 (6 bases). The CDR3 runs to 14 residues. Germline V gene data show CDR1 as MNHEY and CDR2 as SMNVEV (reference sequence). V shed 8 bases and J shed 1 base, with 14 bases lying between them. DNA of the CDR3: TGTGCCAGCGGACAGAGGGAGATTAACTATGGCTACACCTTC. Translated, it gives CASGQREINYGYTF.

CDR3: CASSLGAYEGDQETQYF. CDR3 DNA sequence: TGTGCCAGCAGTTTGGGAGCGTATGAGGGCGATCAAGAGACCCAGTACTTC. The chain combines TRBV28 with TRBJ2-5; tentatively, D is TRBD2 (5 bases). V was shortened by 3 bases and J by 2 bases, with 19 bases between the two germline ends. The CDR3 length is 17 residues. Germline V gene data show CDR1 as MDHEN and CDR2 as SYDVKM.

This clone was seen only once. The sample holds other DNA sequences that translate to the same CDR3. The chain recombines TRBV5-1 with TRBJ2-3; D gene uncertain. CDR1 is SGHRS, CDR2 YFSETQ, per germline. Trimming removed 2 bases at V and 0 bases at J, with 10 bases between. The CDR3 is made up of 15 amino acids. The CDR3 nucleotides are TGCGCCAGCAGCTTAGAAGGATTTAGCACAGATACGCAGTATTTT. Translation gives CASSLEGFSTDTQYF.

The rearrangement links TRBV13 to TRBJ2-5; 8 positions match TRBD2. Trimming cost V 5 bases and J 2 bases; bases outside gene matches: 1. The length of the CDR3 is 13 residues. From germline, CDR1 is PRHDT and CDR2 FYEKMQ (reference sequence). The CDR3 here is CASSPGGQETQYF. CDR3 bases: TGTGCCAGCAGCCCGGGGGGGCAAGAGACCCAGTACTTC.

As concerns this clone: Other DNA sequences in the same sample also yield this CDR3. The chain links TRBV28 to TRBJ2-7; no clear D. Germline V CDR1 and CDR2: MDHEN, SYDVKM. This CDR3 contains 11 residues. V was shortened by 4 bases and J by 4 bases, with 5 bases between the two germline ends. CDR3 coding DNA: TGTGCCAGCAGTTCACCTTACGAGCAGTACTTC. It codes for CASSSPYEQYF. Full variable domain (remainder filled in from reference TRBV28 and TRBJ2-7): DVKVTQSSRYLVKRTGEKVFLECVQDMDHENMFWYRQDPGLGLRLIYFSYDVKMKEKGDIPEGYSVSREKKERFSLILESASTNQTSMYLCASSSPYEQYFGPGTRLTVT.

This chain uses TRBV11-2 with TRBJ2-7, with TRBD1 identical over 9 bases. From germline, CDR1 is SGHAT and CDR2 FQNNGV. V gave up 5 bases and J gave up 3 bases; unmatched junction bases: 8. This CDR3 region has 15 residues. The CDR3: CASSLGTGKIYEQYF. DNA of the CDR3: TGTGCCAGCAGCCTCGGGACAGGGAAGATCTACGAGCAGTACTTC.

V is TRBV6-6 and J is TRBJ2-7; TRBD2 matches 11 bases. This CDR3 is 14 amino acids long. Germline assignment: CDR1 MNHNY and CDR2 SVGAGI (reference sequence). The V and J ends lost 4 bases and 5 bases, in that order; junction bases with no gene match: 4. The CDR3 spells CASSLAGGPHEQYF. The CDR3 DNA follows: TGTGCCAGCAGTTTAGCGGGAGGGCCGCACGAGCAGTACTTC.

The chain joins TRBV15 to TRBJ1-1; 8 bases agree with TRBD1. The germline gives CDR1 LNHNV, CDR2 YYDKDF (reference sequence). The CDR3 is 16 amino acids. Germline trimming cut 9 bases from V and 1 base from J; bases unmatched to any gene: 13. In DNA form, the CDR3 reads TGTGCCACGGGCCGAAGACAGGGGATGGGGAACACTGAAGCTTTCTTT. This codes for CATGRRQGMGNTEAFF. The whole variable domain, filled in from reference TRBV15 and TRBJ1-1, reads DAMVIQNPRYQVTQFGKPVTLSCSQTLNHNVMYWYQQKSSQAPKLLFHYYDKDFNNEADTPDNFQSRRPNTSFCFLDIRSPGLGDTAMYLCATGRRQGMGNTEAFFGQGTRLTVV.

With respect to this clone: The identical CDR3 is also encoded by other nucleotide sequences in the sample. The chain couples TRBV30 to TRBJ1-1, with D unresolved. Germline V gives CDR1 GTSNPN, CDR2 SVGIG (reference sequence). CDR3 length: 12 residues. Trimming left V 1 base short and J 0 bases short, with 3 bases between. CDR3 region: CAWSGVNTEAFF. The CDR3 DNA reads as TGTGCCTGGAGTGGGGTGAACACTGAAGCTTTCTTT.

The chain combines TRBV28 with TRBJ1-1; TRBD1 might be the D (5 bases). The V gene's germline CDR1 is MDHEN and CDR2 SYDVKM. Trimming removed 2 bases at V and 1 base at J, with 14 bases between. This CDR3 has 16 amino acids. In nucleotides, the CDR3 is TGTGCCAGCAGTTTAGGGGCCCGGCCAGCGAACACTGAAGCTTTCTTT. This encodes CASSLGARPANTEAFF.

This clone was observed a handful of times. Other nucleotide sequences from this sample produce the same CDR3. The rearrangement links TRBV27 to TRBJ2-6, with no clear D. This CDR3 comprises 15 residues. Germline V gene data show CDR1 as MNHEY and CDR2 as SMNVEV (reference sequence). The V end was cut by 2 bases, the J end by 0 bases, with 5 bases between. This CDR3 is CASSLRVSGANVLTF. In DNA form, the CDR3 reads TGTGCCAGCAGTTTAAGGGTCTCTGGGGCCAACGTCCTGACTTTC.

The CDR3 sequence is CASTRYRAPGETQYF. CDR3 in DNA: TGTGCCAGCACCAGATACCGGGCGCCTGGGGAGACCCAGTACTTC. The chain carries TRBV11-2 and TRBJ2-5; D remains unclear. V was trimmed by 7 bases and J by 5 bases, leaving 20 bases between them. This CDR3 comprises 15 residues. Per germline, CDR1 SGHAT and CDR2 FQNNGV.

The chain uses TRBV9 and TRBJ2-1, with 7 bases identical to TRBD1. The V segment lost 0 bases and the J segment 10 bases; nucleotides outside the gene matches: 7. The germline V gene encodes CDR1 SGDLS and CDR2 YYNGEE. The CDR3 runs 14 residues. CDR3: CASSVGGLGGEQFF. The CDR3 DNA sequence: TGTGCCAGCAGCGTAGGGGGCCTAGGGGGCGAGCAGTTCTTC.

CDR3 sequence reads: CASPTGTGENTEAFF. As DNA, the CDR3 is TGTGCCAGCCCCACCGGGACAGGGGAGAACACTGAAGCTTTCTTT. The chain links TRBV6-6 to TRBJ1-1, with 10 bases that match TRBD1. Germline CDR1 and CDR2: MNHNY and SVGAGI (reference sequence). Trimming cost V 8 bases and J 1 base; bases outside gene matches: 7. The CDR3 runs 15 residues.